The 20 T cell receptor beta chains below come from one sample, sequenced in a study of T cell clonality in common variable immunodeficiency. Clones were sequenced by immunoSEQ multiplex PCR, and TCRdb holds only the in-frame ones, with some missing. The record shows tens of thousands of clones for this sample, with no singletons present. Sequencing was performed on peripheral blood mononuclear cells. Receptor source: a person aged 18-70 years in good health.

This clone was seen at least ten times. From the germline J gene comes the end of the CDR3, since the read stops 3 residues before it. The chain employs TRBV20-1 and TRBJ2-7; unclear D gene. The CDR3 has 15 residues. Germline-derived CDR1 and CDR2 are DFQATT and SNEGSKA (reference sequence). V lost 0 bases, J lost 0 bases, and 12 bases lay in between. The sequenced part of the CDR3 DNA is TGCAGTGCTAGAGATGCCTCGCGGAGCTCCTACGAG. Its translation is CSARDASRSSYE. The complete CDR3 protein is CSARDASRSSYEQYF.

This clone was recorded many times. The missing CDR3 end, 3 residues past where the read stops, is filled in from the germline J gene. The chain uses TRBV5-6 and TRBJ2-7, with TRBD2 matching over 11 bases. V lost 6 bases to trimming and J lost 0 bases; unmatched junction nucleotides: 2. Germline V lookup: CDR1 SGHDT, CDR2 YYEEEE. The CDR3 spans 14 residues. The part of the CDR3 DNA that was read is TGTGCCAGCATACTAGCGGGGGACTCCTACGAG. This codes for CASILAGDSYE. The CDR3 in its entirety is CASILAGDSYEQYF. The whole variable domain, remainder taken from reference TRBV5-6 and TRBJ2-7, is DAGVTQSPTHLIKTRGQQVTLRCSPKSGHDTVSWYQQALGQGPQFIFQYYEEEERQRGNFPDRFSGHQFPNYSSELNVNALLLGDSALYLCASILAGDSYEQYFGPGTRLTVT.

This clone was detected many times. The sequence runs out 3 residues before the end of the CDR3; the remainder is reconstructed from the germline J gene. The gene calls are TRBV5-1 and TRBJ2-7; D gene ambiguous. Trimming shortened V by 0 bases and J by 1 base, and 8 bases separated the two germline ends. Germline V gene lookup returns CDR1 SGHRS and CDR2 YFSETQ. The CDR3 length is 14 residues. The CDR3 loop reads CASSLEGWSYEQYF. CDR3 DNA, as far as it was read: TGCGCCAGCAGCTTGGAGGGCTGGTCCTACGAG.

This clone was observed many times. The read is 3 residues too short to cover the CDR3 end, so that end is filled in from the germline J gene. The chain joins TRBV6-2 or TRBV6-3 to TRBJ1-5, with D possibly matching TRBD1 (6 bases). The CDR3 is 14 amino acids. With 2 bases removed from V and 4 bases from J, the gap between germline ends came to 9 bases. Germline assignment: CDR1 MNHEY and CDR2 SVGEGT. The CDR3 spells CASSYRQENQPQHF. The covered CDR3 bases are TGTGCCAGCAGTTACCGACAGGAAAATCAGCCC.

As concerns this clone: From the germline J gene comes the end of the CDR3, since the read stops 3 residues before it. The chain joins TRBV19 to TRBJ1-6, with D uncertain. This CDR3 is built from 13 residues. Trimming cost V 3 bases and J 7 bases, with 7 bases left between them. Germline CDR1 is LNHDA and CDR2 is SQIVND (reference sequence). The CDR3 sequence is CASSIGSNSPLHF. The DNA read from the CDR3 is TGTGCCAGTAGTATCGGGTCGAATTCACCC.

This clone was recorded at least ten times. From the germline J gene comes the end of the CDR3, since the read stops 3 residues before it. The chain couples TRBV5-1 to TRBJ2-3, with D unresolved. The V and J ends lost 4 bases and 6 bases respectively, with 12 bases between them. The CDR3 has 13 amino acids. CDR1 is SGHRS and CDR2 is YFSETQ in the germline V gene. The CDR3 sequence: CASSPLSRDTQYF. The DNA read from the CDR3 is TGCGCCAGCAGCCCGCTCTCGAGGGATACG.

There are many counts of this clone. Read data end 3 residues before the CDR3 end; the end is taken from the germline J gene. The chain uses TRBV20-1 and TRBJ1-4, with D hard to call. This CDR3 spans 14 amino acids. Germline CDR1 reads DFQATT; CDR2 reads SNEGSKA (reference sequence). The V gene lost 0 bases and the J gene lost 3 bases, with 8 bases spanning the gap. CDR3 in amino acids: CSARDPPSNEKLFF. The covered CDR3 bases are TGCAGTGCTAGAGATCCCCCTTCTAATGAAAAA.

The sample holds many counts of this clone. The CDR3 extends 3 residues past the end of the read, so its final part is completed from the germline J gene. The V gene is TRBV5-1, the J gene TRBJ2-7; 11 positions match TRBD2. Unmatched junction bases numbered 2, after V lost 1 base and J lost 5 bases. The CDR3 is 14 residues long. In germline, CDR1 is SGHRS, CDR2 YFSETQ. CDR3: CASSLTSGSHEQYF. The CDR3 bases that were read are TGCGCCAGCAGCTTGACTAGCGGGAGCCACGAG.

Points on this clone: Read coverage stops 3 residues before the CDR3 terminus; the germline J gene supplies the remainder. The chain combines TRBV2 with TRBJ1-2, with D unresolved. Germline CDR1 and CDR2: SNHLY and FYNNEI. The CDR3 has 16 amino acids. CDR3 bases read: TGTGCCAGCCGGGCTAGCGGGAGGATGTCCTACAATGAC. This sequence encodes CASRASGRMSYND. The full CDR3 is CASRASGRMSYNDYTF.

This clone occurred many times. The read falls 3 residues short of the CDR3 end, and the missing part is taken from the germline J gene. The chain couples TRBV14 to TRBJ2-5; weak D call: TRBD2 (6 bases). Trimming pared 1 base from V and 1 base from J, leaving 10 bases between. This CDR3 region has 15 residues. Per germline, CDR1 SGHDN and CDR2 FVKESK. CDR3 DNA (partial): TGTGCCAGCAGCCAAGGGGGGGTCTTCCAAGAGACC. It codes for CASSQGGVFQET. The full CDR3 is CASSQGGVFQETQYF.

In its sample, this clone was seen a few times. A junction end diverges from the germline sequence, so it may reflect a read error. The read ends 3 residues before the CDR3 terminus; that terminus is restored from the germline J gene. The genes are TRBV7-9 and TRBJ2-3; D is undetermined. The CDR3 covers 11 residues. Per germline, CDR1 SEHNR and CDR2 FQNEAQ (reference sequence). CDR3 sequence: CSSSPGDTQYF. The CDR3 bases that were read are TGTTCCAGCAGCCCCGGAGATACG.

Only a few counts were recorded for this clone. The CDR3 end is not reached by the read, which stops 3 residues before it; the germline J gene fills it in. V is TRBV7-6 and J is TRBJ2-2; D ambiguous. The CDR3 sequence is 13 residues long. CDR1 and CDR2 (germline): SGHVS, FNYEAQ. The part of the CDR3 DNA that was read is TGTGCCAGCAGCTTAGTTCTAGAATCGCCG. This gives the protein CASSLVLESP. The CDR3 in full is CASSLVLESPLFF.

This clone was observed at least ten times. The CDR3 goes on 3 residues after the read ends, and that part is filled in from the germline J gene. The chain joins TRBV7-6 to TRBJ2-2; maybe TRBD2 (5 bases). The V end was cut by 2 bases, the J end by 0 bases, with 13 bases between. The CDR3 spans 17 residues. CDR1 is SGHVS and CDR2 is FNYEAQ in the germline V gene. The CDR3 bases that were read are TGTGCCAGCAGCTTATTAGAGCGGATCACGAACACCGGGGAG. Residues: CASSLLERITNTGE. The complete CDR3 reads CASSLLERITNTGELFF.

This clone has ten or more counts. The observed sequence ends 3 residues before the CDR3 terminus, with the missing tail filled in from the germline J gene. This sequence joins TRBV20-1 and TRBJ2-1; TRBD2 aligns across 12 bases. Looked up from germline, CDR1 is DFQATT and CDR2 is SNEGSKA (reference sequence). The CDR3 covers 17 residues. V lost 0 bases and J lost 6; bases outside the gene matches: 9. The DNA read from the CDR3 is TGCAGTGCTAGAGATCAACTAAGACTAGCGGGGGTCAATGAG. Translated: CSARDQLRLAGVNE. The whole CDR3 is CSARDQLRLAGVNEQFF.

At least ten counts were recorded for this clone. Read data end 3 residues before the CDR3 end; the end is taken from the germline J gene. The chain links TRBV18 to TRBJ2-5, with 10 nucleotides matching TRBD1. Germline CDR1 KGHSH, CDR2 LQKENI. Trimming removed 2 bases from V and 2 bases from J; junction bases left unmatched: 2. This CDR3 is built from 15 residues. The CDR3 loop is CASSPRQGAQETQYF. The covered CDR3 bases are TGTGCCAGCTCACCAAGACAGGGGGCACAAGAGACC.

There are many counts of this clone. With the read ending 3 residues before the CDR3 end, the germline J gene is used to fill in that end. V usage is TRBV20-1 and J usage is TRBJ2-1, with 7 nucleotides matching TRBD2. The CDR3 extends over 14 amino acids. Germline-derived CDR1 and CDR2 are DFQATT and SNEGSKA (reference sequence). Germline trimming cut 2 bases from V and 2 bases from J; bases unmatched to any gene: 3. CDR3 sequence: CSARTGGPYNEQFF. The part of the CDR3 DNA that was read is TGCAGTGCTAGAACGGGGGGACCCTACAATGAG.

This clone was counted at least ten times. The sequenced part of the CDR3 DNA is TGTGCCAGTAGTATAGGACCAGCGGGAACTGAA. Its protein product is CASSIGPAGTE. The CDR3 reads in full as CASSIGPAGTEAFF. The chain employs TRBV19 and TRBJ1-1; D unresolved. Sequencing ends 3 residues short of the CDR3 end; the germline J gene provides the rest. The CDR3 loop spans 14 amino acids. V was cut by 1 base and J by 5 bases, with 11 bases left in between. Germline CDR1 LNHDA, CDR2 SQIVND (reference sequence).

The table lists this clone with many counts. The read gets to within 3 residues of the CDR3 end, and the germline J gene fills in the rest. This chain links TRBV10-3 with TRBJ2-7, with TRBD1 matching 7 bases. Per germline, CDR1 ENHRY and CDR2 SYGVKD. The CDR3 is 13 residues long. J gave up 2 bases and V 4 bases, and 2 bases lay outside the gene matches. CDR3 residues: CAISGTGPYEQYF. The sequenced part of the CDR3 DNA is TGTGCCATCAGTGGGACAGGCCCCTACGAG.

This clone has ten or more counts. The CDR3 end lies 3 residues beyond the end of the read and is filled in from the germline J gene. This sequence joins TRBV6-1 and TRBJ1-3, with TRBD1 matching 8 bases. V trimming: 4 bases; J trimming: 2 bases; junction bases outside the gene matches: 4. CDR3 length: 15 amino acids. Looked up from germline, CDR1 is MNHNS and CDR2 is SASEGT. CDR3 region: CASSGTGMPGNTIYF. Incomplete CDR3 DNA: TGTGCCAGCAGTGGGACAGGGATGCCTGGAAACACC.

Many counts were recorded for this clone. The covered CDR3 bases are TGCAGTGCTAGAGACAGCGCGGAGCGGATCGGGGAG. Its protein is CSARDSAERIGE. In full, the CDR3 is CSARDSAERIGELFF. The chain links TRBV20-1 to TRBJ2-2; D is perhaps TRBD2 (5 bases). The CDR3 extends 3 residues past the end of the read, so its final part is completed from the germline J gene. Germline loops: CDR1 DFQATT, CDR2 SNEGSKA (reference sequence). The ends were cut back, 0 bases at V and 7 bases at J, with 15 bases in the middle. The CDR3 has 15 residues.